The clone carrying this T cell receptor beta chain was observed a few times. The antigen is not known. These data are taken from a study of cytomegalovirus exposure and HLA in healthy donors. Researchers ran the PCR with 60 Vbeta and 13 Jbeta primers. Generated by immunoSEQ multiplex PCR, the TCRdb table keeps only in-frame clones and is missing some. The repertoire holds under 150,000 clones, with roughly 79% as singletons. Whole-study results and caveats: Later analysis suggested most CMV-associated TCR beta chains were HLA-restricted. Presence/absence analyses assumed roughly uniform sequencing depth across donors, which may not hold.

The source of this sequence is a man younger than 30 in good health and CMV-seronegative. Sequenced sample: PBMCs.

The CDR3 reads CASSLVGAGIVYEQYF. For the CDR3, the DNA is TGTGCCAGCAGCTTAGTAGGGGCAGGGATCGTATACGAGCAGTACTTC. This rearrangement joins TRBV5-4 to TRBJ2-7; a weak D match, TRBD1 (5 bases). The V end was cut by 2 bases, the J end by 4 bases, with 19 bases between. There are 16 residues in the CDR3. Germline CDR1 and CDR2: SGHNT and YYREEE (reference sequence).